A single sample is the source of the 30 T cell receptor beta chains below, sequenced in a study of CD8 T cells in Susac syndrome. With random hexamers, reverse transcription was performed on about 0.45 to 1 ug of RNA. In TCRdb, the immunoSEQ multiplex PCR reads were re-called with MiXCR into one record per CDR3 protein. This sample yields about 200,000 distinct CDR3 sequences, of which 85% to 95% are seen a single time; about 0.095% belongs to the top ten. The material sequenced was CD4+ T cells from PBMCs. These receptors were collected from a human donor in good health.

The count of this clonotype is one. V is TRBV3-1 and J is TRBJ2-1, with D possibly TRBD2 on 6 matching bases. Per the germline V gene, CDR1 is LGHDT and CDR2 is YNNKEL (reference sequence). V shed 2 bases and J shed 0 bases, with 11 bases lying between them. The CDR3 is 16 amino acids. The CDR3 region is CASSQSAGSSYNEQFF. Here the CDR3 DNA reads TGTGCCAGCAGCCAATCGGCGGGGAGCTCCTACAATGAGCAGTTCTTC.

The chain is built from TRBV12-3 or TRBV12-4 and TRBJ2-3; 7 bases fit TRBD2. V shed 0 bases, J shed 5 bases, and the junction held 5 bases outside the gene matches. This CDR3 has 15 residues. The chain's CDR3 is CASSLASGEQDTQYF. Here the CDR3 DNA reads TGTGCCAGCAGTTTAGCGAGCGGGGAACAAGATACGCAGTATTTT.

The rearrangement joins TRBV29-1 to TRBJ2-5; D is possibly TRBD1 or TRBD2 (5 bases each). V shed 3 bases and J shed 5 bases, with 22 bases lying between them. The CDR3 consists of 16 residues. CDR1 and CDR2 (germline): SQVTM, ANQGSEA. CDR3 DNA: TGCAGCGTTGATCGGTGGGGGACCCCGGTTGGGGAGACCCAGTACTTC. Translated, it gives CSVDRWGTPVGETQYF.

This clonotype has just a few counts. The V call is TRBV18, the J call TRBJ2-7, with D unresolved. The length of the CDR3 is 11 residues. CDR1 and CDR2 (germline): KGHSH, LQKENI. The V and J ends lost 5 bases and 2 bases respectively, with 4 bases between them. Here the CDR3 DNA reads TGTGCCAGCTCAGGCCCCTACGAGCAGTACTTC. Encoded protein: CASSGPYEQYF.

The chain links TRBV6-5 to TRBJ2-7; 10 bases align to TRBD1. Trimming at V came to 6 bases and at J to 0 bases, leaving 2 bases not matched to a gene. Germline V lookup: CDR1 MNHEY, CDR2 SVGAGI. This CDR3 comprises 14 residues. DNA for the CDR3: TGTGCCAGCAGGCGGGACAGGGGCTCCTACGAGCAGTACTTC. It encodes CASRRDRGSYEQYF.

The rearrangement links TRBV29-1 to TRBJ1-2; D ambiguous. Germline CDR1 is SQVTM and CDR2 is ANQGSEA. The CDR3 has 12 amino acids. V was shortened by 4 bases and J by 9 bases, with 15 bases between the two germline ends. The CDR3 protein is CSVASRRTRYTF. The DNA of the CDR3 is TGCAGCGTTGCTTCGCGGCGGACTCGCTACACCTTC.

The chain combines TRBV4-3 with TRBJ1-1; no firm D call. Germline CDR1 reads LGHNA; CDR2 reads YSLEER. This CDR3 is built from 15 residues. Trimming removed 0 bases at V and 2 bases at J, with 10 bases between. The chain's CDR3 is CASSQELGINTEAFF. The CDR3 bases are TGCGCCAGCAGCCAAGAACTGGGTATCAACACTGAAGCTTTCTTT.

The chain couples TRBV12-3 or TRBV12-4 to TRBJ2-2; D uncertain. This CDR3 is built from 12 residues. V was cut by 6 bases and J by 6 bases, with 8 bases left in between. DNA for the CDR3: TGTGCCAGCAGGTCAATTGCCGGGGAGCTGTTTTTT. Protein sequence: CASRSIAGELFF.

The chain combines TRBV29-1 with TRBJ2-1; 15 nucleotides agree with TRBD2. Per the germline V gene, CDR1 is SQVTM and CDR2 is ANQGSEA. V gave up 6 bases and J gave up 8 bases; unmatched junction bases: 2. CDR3 length: 13 residues. The DNA for the CDR3 is TGCAGCGTCGGGACTAGCGGGGGGTATGAGCAGTTCTTC. Its translation is CSVGTSGGYEQFF.

This clonotype was seen once. The chain has TRBV9 and TRBJ1-2; D uncertain. V lost 0 bases, J lost 4 bases, and 13 bases lay in between. The CDR3 is 15 amino acids. CDR1 and CDR2 from the germline V gene are SGDLS and YYNGEE. The CDR3 reads CASSVDGSNRYGYTF. Written as DNA, the CDR3 is TGTGCCAGCAGCGTAGATGGCAGTAACCGCTATGGCTACACCTTC.

The chain recombines TRBV19 with TRBJ2-1; 7 bases fit TRBD1. Per germline, CDR1 LNHDA and CDR2 SQIVND (reference sequence). The CDR3 loop spans 15 amino acids. With 6 bases clipped from V and 6 bases from J, the junction kept 11 bases outside the gene matches. The CDR3 sequence: CASSTDRYIVNEQFF. The CDR3 nucleotides read TGTGCCAGTAGCACGGACAGGTATATCGTCAATGAGCAGTTCTTC.

This chain joins TRBV9 and TRBJ2-5; either TRBD1 or TRBD2 may supply D (5 bases each). CDR3 length: 13 amino acids. V was clipped by 3 bases and J by 4 bases, with 10 bases between them. Germline V CDR1 and CDR2: SGDLS, YYNGEE. The CDR3 DNA follows: TGTGCCAGCAGCGCTTGGGGACGAGAGACCCAGTACTTC. As protein: CASSAWGRETQYF. Drawing the rest from reference TRBV9 and TRBJ2-5, the complete variable domain is DSGVTQTPKHLITATGQRVTLRCSPRSGDLSVYWYQQSLDQGLQFLIQYYNGEERAKGNILERFSAQQFPDLHSELNLSSLELGDSALYFCASSAWGRETQYFGPGTRLLVL.

The chain is built from TRBV7-2 and TRBJ2-1; 14 bases map to TRBD2. Germline CDR1 and CDR2: SGHTA and FQGNSA. V was pared by 4 bases and J by 6 bases, with 5 bases of the junction left unmatched. The CDR3 is 16 residues long. CDR3 DNA: TGTGCCAGCAGCTGGGGACTAGCGGGGGTCATCAATGAGCAGTTCTTC. Protein sequence: CASSWGLAGVINEQFF. Full variable domain (missing parts from reference TRBV7-2 and TRBJ2-1): GAGVSQSPSNKVTEKGKDVELRCDPISGHTALYWYRQSLGQGLEFLIYFQGNSAPDKSGLPSDRFSAERTGGSVSTLTIQRTQQEDSAVYLCASSWGLAGVINEQFFGPGTRLTVL.

V gene TRBV28 combines with J gene TRBJ1-2, with no clear D. Germline V gives CDR1 MDHEN, CDR2 SYDVKM. Trimming pared 5 bases from V and 8 bases from J, leaving 15 bases between. The CDR3 has 13 amino acids. The CDR3 DNA follows: TGTGCCAGCAGTATAATTTCAGCGTACGGCTACACCTTC. It specifies CASSIISAYGYTF.

The chain combines TRBV7-2 with TRBJ1-3; TRBD1 might be the D (5 bases). The CDR3 has 16 residues. Trimming cost V 0 bases and J 2 bases, with 11 bases left between them. In germline, CDR1 is SGHTA, CDR2 FQGNSA. CDR3 nucleotides: TGTGCCAGCAGCTTAGCCGGGGCAGGGCCTGGAAACACCATATATTTT. Its protein is CASSLAGAGPGNTIYF. Full variable domain (missing parts from reference TRBV7-2 and TRBJ1-3): GAGVSQSPSNKVTEKGKDVELRCDPISGHTALYWYRQSLGQGLEFLIYFQGNSAPDKSGLPSDRFSAERTGGSVSTLTIQRTQQEDSAVYLCASSLAGAGPGNTIYFGEGSWLTVV.

The gene calls are TRBV20-1 and TRBJ1-6, with D unresolved. The CDR3 length is 15 residues. V lost 0 bases and J lost 4, with 10 bases in between. Per germline, CDR1 DFQATT and CDR2 SNEGSKA (reference sequence). Written as DNA, the CDR3 is TGCAGTGCTAGAGATCGGGTGGGGTATAATTCACCCCTCCACTTT. Translated: CSARDRVGYNSPLHF.

V and J are TRBV20-1 and TRBJ2-3; 7 bases map to TRBD2. The CDR3 sequence is 13 residues long. V shed 5 bases and J 2 bases; nucleotides not matched to a gene: 4. Germline lookup yields CDR1 DFQATT and CDR2 SNEGSKA (reference sequence). CDR3 in amino acids: CSARAGPTDTQYF. The DNA for the CDR3 is TGCAGTGCTCGAGCGGGGCCCACAGATACGCAGTATTTT.

The chain links TRBV20-1 to TRBJ2-3; 13 bases match TRBD2. Trimming removed 2 bases from V and 5 bases from J; junction bases left unmatched: 7. The CDR3 totals 16 residues. Germline V gene data show CDR1 as DFQATT and CDR2 as SNEGSKA (reference sequence). CDR3 coding DNA: TGCAGTGCTAGACGACGCGGGACTAGCGGGGTAGATACGCAGTATTTT. The encoded protein is CSARRRGTSGVDTQYF.

The chain has TRBV9 and TRBJ2-3; D is undetermined. Germline CDR1 is SGDLS and CDR2 is YYNGEE. The V gene lost 4 bases and the J gene lost 10 bases, with 22 bases spanning the gap. This CDR3 spans 15 amino acids. The CDR3 DNA reads as TGTGCCAGCAGCTCTCACGATGAGACTGCCTCAGCGCAGTATTTT. Translated, it gives CASSSHDETASAQYF.

This rearrangement joins TRBV27 to TRBJ2-5; the D gene is possibly TRBD1 (6 bases). Between the trimmed V and J ends, which lost 5 bases and 9 bases, there was a span of 22 bases. Looked up from germline, CDR1 is MNHEY and CDR2 is SMNVEV (reference sequence). CDR3 length equals 15 residues. The CDR3 nucleotides read TGTGCCAGCAGTCATCGGGGTAGACAGGCCGGCGCCCAGTACTTC. It translates to CASSHRGRQAGAQYF.

The chain couples TRBV12-3 or TRBV12-4 to TRBJ1-2; D is ambiguous. The ends were cut back, 8 bases at V and 2 bases at J, with 18 bases in the middle. The CDR3 sequence is 15 residues long. The DNA for the CDR3 is TGTGCCAGCGTACCACAAATGAGTCTAAACTATGGCTACACCTTC. Translating it yields CASVPQMSLNYGYTF.

J is TRBJ2-7 and V is TRBV3-1; 8 bases are a match to TRBD1. J was trimmed by 0 bases and V by 0 bases; bases with no gene match: 13. Per germline, CDR1 LGHDT and CDR2 YNNKEL (reference sequence). The CDR3 is 19 amino acids. Here the CDR3 DNA reads TGTGCCAGCAGCCAAGAGTATTCGGGACAGGAGATATACTCCTACGAGCAGTACTTC. Protein product: CASSQEYSGQEIYSYEQYF.

The chain is built from TRBV27 and TRBJ2-2; 7 bases match TRBD2. Losses at the gene ends were 6 bases for V and 4 bases for J; bases not matched to a gene: 14. Per germline, CDR1 MNHEY and CDR2 SMNVEV (reference sequence). The length of the CDR3 is 17 residues. In DNA, the CDR3 is TGTGCCAGCAGCCCTAGGTACAGCGGGAAGATCACCGGGGAGCTGTTTTTT. It codes for CASSPRYSGKITGELFF.

The V and J genes are TRBV28 and TRBJ2-3; the D gene could be TRBD1 or TRBD2 (5 bases each). V was clipped by 10 bases and J by 3 bases, with 14 bases between them. Germline CDR1 MDHEN, CDR2 SYDVKM. This CDR3 comprises 13 residues. The CDR3 region has the DNA TGTGCCACCCTAAGTGGGGGTACAGATACGCAGTATTTT. This sequence encodes CATLSGGTDTQYF.

The chain recombines TRBV5-6 with TRBJ1-5, with a weak D call TRBD1 (6 bases). CDR3 length equals 15 residues. Trimming shortened V by 1 base and J by 4 bases, and 12 bases separated the two germline ends. Germline CDR1 SGHDT, CDR2 YYEEEE. CDR3 bases: TGTGCCAGCAGCTTGTACCTGGGGGCGAATCAGCCCCAGCATTTT. Residues: CASSLYLGANQPQHF. The full variable domain, rest sourced from reference TRBV5-6 and TRBJ1-5, is DAGVTQSPTHLIKTRGQQVTLRCSPKSGHDTVSWYQQALGQGPQFIFQYYEEEERQRGNFPDRFSGHQFPNYSSELNVNALLLGDSALYLCASSLYLGANQPQHFGDGTRLSIL.

The J gene is TRBJ1-1, the V gene TRBV30; D gene unclear. The CDR3 spans 14 residues. Germline V gene lookup returns CDR1 GTSNPN and CDR2 SVGIG (reference sequence). Trimming removed 1 base from V and 6 bases from J, with 15 bases in between. The CDR3 sequence is CAWSEGLEIAEAFF. CDR3 coding DNA: TGTGCCTGGAGTGAGGGCCTAGAAATCGCTGAAGCTTTCTTT.

For the CDR3, the DNA is TGTGCCAGCAGTGAGGGACTCAGGGCCTACCTCTCCACAGATACGCAGTATTTT. It yields the protein CASSEGLRAYLSTDTQYF. The chain uses TRBV5-4 and TRBJ2-3; D is perhaps TRBD2 (6 bases). The germline V and J ends were trimmed by 5 bases and 2 bases, with 24 bases remaining between them. CDR1 is SGHNT, CDR2 YYREEE, per germline (reference sequence). The CDR3 consists of 18 residues.

The chain combines TRBV27 with TRBJ2-3; TRBD1 might be the D (5 bases). Germline V gene data show CDR1 as MNHEY and CDR2 as SMNVEV (reference sequence). Trimming pared 5 bases from V and 0 bases from J, leaving 21 bases between. CDR3 length: 18 amino acids. The CDR3 region has the DNA TGTGCCAGCAGTAACCTCAGGGCCTCAAGGCCTAGCACAGATACGCAGTATTTT. It translates to CASSNLRASRPSTDTQYF.

The chain has TRBV7-8 and TRBJ2-2; tentatively, D is TRBD2 (6 bases). This CDR3 contains 12 residues. V lost 6 bases, J lost 6 bases, and 8 bases lay in between. Germline loops: CDR1 SGHVS, CDR2 FQNEAQ. The CDR3 spells CASRGGPGELFF. The CDR3 DNA follows: TGTGCCAGCAGGGGAGGCCCCGGGGAGCTGTTTTTT.

The V call is TRBV30, the J call TRBJ1-6; 8 nucleotides agree with TRBD1. The junction had 2 bases not matched to a gene; V was cut back by 1 base and J by 6 bases. Germline V gene sequence: CDR1 GTSNPN, CDR2 SVGIG (reference sequence). This CDR3 is built from 14 residues. CDR3 coding DNA: TGTGCCTGGAGTGGGACAGGGACTAATTCACCCCTCCACTTT. Translating gives CAWSGTGTNSPLHF.